These 25 T cell receptor beta chains came from one sample sequenced in a study of shared clonotypes between healthy human individuals. Cells designated naive CD8 were CD45RO-negative and were positively selected for CCR7, with terminally differentiated effector memory CD45RA+ cells excluded. Using immunoSEQ multiplex PCR, the repertoire was profiled, and TCRdb retains in-frame clones only, with some absent. This table holds millions of clones, approximately 94% found once. The sequencing input was naive CD8+ T cells sorted from blood. These receptors all come from a man aged 18 to 29 in good health.

With regard to this clone: Other DNA variants within this sample encode the same CDR3. The CDR3 spells CASSDDRGRTEAFF. CDR3 nucleotides: TGTGCCAGCAGTGATGACAGGGGGCGCACTGAAGCTTTCTTT. V and J are TRBV6-1 and TRBJ1-1, with 10 nucleotides matching TRBD1. Germline trimming cut 3 bases from V and 4 bases from J; bases unmatched to any gene: 2. The CDR3 sequence is 14 residues long. CDR1 is MNHNS, CDR2 SASEGT, per germline.

V is TRBV2 and J is TRBJ2-2; D is ambiguous. CDR1 is SNHLY, CDR2 FYNNEI, per germline. CDR3 length: 16 amino acids. Trimming stripped 2 bases from V and 5 bases from J, with 15 bases between. CDR3 region: CASSELRGSGTGELFF. CDR3 in DNA: TGTGCCAGCAGTGAATTGCGTGGTAGTGGGACCGGGGAGCTGTTTTTT. The whole variable domain, remainder taken from reference TRBV2 and TRBJ2-2, is EPEVTQTPSHQVTQMGQEVILRCVPISNHLYFYWYRQILGQKVEFLVSFYNNEISEKSEIFDDQFSVERPDGSNFTLKIRSTKLEDSAMYFCASSELRGSGTGELFFGEGSRLTVL.

In its sample, this clone was seen once. The gene calls are TRBV30 and TRBJ1-2, with D perhaps matching TRBD1 (6 bases). Germline-derived CDR1 and CDR2 are GTSNPN and SVGIG (reference sequence). This CDR3 spans 14 amino acids. With 3 bases removed from V and 4 bases from J, the gap between germline ends came to 15 bases. The CDR3 region has the DNA TGTGCCTGGAGGCCGACAGGACTCTTCTATGGCTACACCTTC. Translating it yields CAWRPTGLFYGYTF.

This rearrangement joins TRBV28 to TRBJ1-2; no reliable D call. Germline V CDR1 and CDR2: MDHEN, SYDVKM. The CDR3 length is 14 residues. Between the trimmed V and J ends, which lost 5 bases and 0 bases, there was a span of 10 bases. CDR3 DNA sequence: TGTGCCAGCAGTCACGGACTTACTAACTATGGCTACACCTTC. Translated: CASSHGLTNYGYTF.

The rearrangement links TRBV6-1 to TRBJ2-3; 11 bases are shared with TRBD1. The CDR3 has 15 amino acids. Germline V gene data show CDR1 as MNHNS and CDR2 as SASEGT. After removal of 7 bases from V and 0 bases from J, the junction contained 3 bases not matched to a gene. CDR3 DNA sequence: TGTGCCAGCACAGGACAGGGGGCTAGCACAGATACGCAGTATTTT. It is translated as CASTGQGASTDTQYF.

This chain links TRBV7-8 with TRBJ1-2; no definite D call. Trimming cost V 0 bases and J 2 bases, with 10 bases left between them. Germline V gives CDR1 SGHVS, CDR2 FQNEAQ. The CDR3 spans 15 residues. The CDR3, as DNA: TGTGCCAGCAGCTTAGCCGCCTATTCCAACTATGGCTACACCTTC. This gives the protein CASSLAAYSNYGYTF. Variable domain in full (rest from reference TRBV7-8 and TRBJ1-2): GAGVSQSPRYKVAKRGQDVALRCDPISGHVSLFWYQQALGQGPEFLTYFQNEAQLDKSGLPSDRFFAERPEGSVSTLKIQRTQQEDSAVYLCASSLAAYSNYGYTFGSGTRLTVV.

This clone was found once. This chain connects TRBV27 to TRBJ1-2; 8 bases are a match to TRBD1. Trimming cost V 5 bases and J 4 bases; bases outside gene matches: 12. The CDR3 totals 16 residues. From germline, CDR1 is MNHEY and CDR2 SMNVEV (reference sequence). The CDR3 protein is CASSPSTGVVLYGYTF. DNA of the CDR3: TGTGCCAGCAGTCCATCGACAGGGGTCGTCCTCTATGGCTACACCTTC.

The CDR3 coding sequence is TGTGCCAGCAGTTGGGGCGATACCTACGAGCAGTACTTC. Residues: CASSWGDTYEQYF. The V and J genes are TRBV27 and TRBJ2-7; TRBD1 is a possible D gene (5 bases). The CDR3 sequence is 13 residues long. CDR1 is MNHEY, CDR2 SMNVEV, per germline (reference sequence). V dropped 4 bases and J dropped 2 bases, with 9 bases sitting between them.

Note on this clone: Compared with germline, one end of the junction differs, possibly owing to a read error. The V and J genes are TRBV5-1 and TRBJ1-5; 9 bases map to TRBD1. Germline V gives CDR1 SGHRS, CDR2 YFSETQ. This CDR3 spans 13 amino acids. CDR3 sequence (DNA): TGCGCCAGCAGCTTGGCTGTCGGGGACAGGGAGTATTTT. It specifies CASSLAVGDREYF.

This chain links TRBV7-9 with TRBJ2-1; 12 positions agree with TRBD2. The CDR3 extends over 16 amino acids. In germline, CDR1 is SEHNR, CDR2 FQNEAQ (reference sequence). The V gene end was trimmed by 4 bases and the J gene end by 4 bases; junction bases not matched to a gene: 5. Here the CDR3 reads CASSSLAGGQYNEQFF. The CDR3 nucleotides read TGTGCCAGCAGCTCTCTAGCGGGGGGGCAATACAATGAGCAGTTCTTC.

The chain joins TRBV6-1 to TRBJ2-7; tentatively, D is TRBD1 (5 bases). This CDR3 is 15 amino acids long. Germline V CDR1 and CDR2: MNHNS, SASEGT. V was clipped by 2 bases and J by 4 bases, with 15 bases between them. CDR3 DNA: TGTGCCAGCAGTGAACTCGCGACAGCCTATTACGAGCAGTACTTC. Translating gives CASSELATAYYEQYF.

About this clone itself: The same CDR3 is also encoded by other DNA sequences in this sample. This rearrangement joins TRBV11-2 to TRBJ2-7; D gene uncertain. CDR1 is SGHAT, CDR2 FQNNGV, per germline. The V gene lost 3 bases and the J gene lost 2 bases, with 8 bases spanning the gap. The CDR3 consists of 13 residues. Here the CDR3 reads CASSLWQTYEQYF. The CDR3 nucleotides are TGTGCCAGCAGCTTGTGGCAAACCTACGAGCAGTACTTC.

The chain uses TRBV4-1 and TRBJ2-7, with 7 bases matching TRBD2. Germline loops: CDR1 MGHRA, CDR2 YSYEKL. The junction had 2 bases not matched to a gene; V was cut back by 2 bases and J by 4 bases. The CDR3 loop spans 13 amino acids. This CDR3 is CASSQIGGYEQYF. The CDR3 DNA follows: TGCGCCAGCAGCCAAATCGGGGGGTACGAGCAGTACTTC.

This clone was recorded once. J is TRBJ1-5 and V is TRBV11-2; D is undetermined. The V and J ends lost 0 bases and 5 bases respectively, with 5 bases between them. The CDR3 length is 13 residues. Germline CDR1 and CDR2: SGHAT and FQNNGV. The CDR3 DNA reads TGTGCCAGCAGCTTAGATCGGGATCAGCCCCAGCATTTT. Its translation: CASSLDRDQPQHF.

The rearrangement uses TRBV19 and TRBJ2-7; 9 bases map to TRBD2. Germline lookup yields CDR1 LNHDA and CDR2 SQIVND (reference sequence). V lost 3 bases and J lost 2; bases outside the gene matches: 2. The CDR3 spans 14 residues. The CDR3 DNA follows: TGTGCCAGTAGTATTAGACTAGCGGCCTACGAGCAGTACTTC. Amino acid sequence: CASSIRLAAYEQYF.

The chain carries TRBV7-9 and TRBJ2-4; D is perhaps TRBD1 (7 bases). Trimming removed 10 bases from V and 5 bases from J, with 15 bases in between. CDR3 length: 13 amino acids. Germline CDR1 reads SEHNR; CDR2 reads FQNEAQ (reference sequence). CDR3 DNA: TGTGCCATTCGGGGGCAGGGGGAAAACATTCAGTACTTC. Translated, it gives CAIRGQGENIQYF. Full variable domain (outside the CDR3, taken from reference TRBV7-9 and TRBJ2-4): DTGVSQNPRHKITKRGQNVTFRCDPISEHNRLYWYRQTLGQGPEFLTYFQNEAQLEKSRLLSDRFSAERPKGSFSTLEIQRTEQGDSAMYLCAIRGQGENIQYFGAGTRLSVL.

The gene calls are TRBV28 and TRBJ2-3; 8 bases align to TRBD2. J gave up 0 bases and V 4 bases, and 6 bases lay outside the gene matches. The CDR3 has 16 amino acids. Germline CDR1 reads MDHEN; CDR2 reads SYDVKM. CDR3 nucleotides: TGTGCCAGCAGTTCGATTGCGGGGGGTAGCACAGATACGCAGTATTTT. Translation: CASSSIAGGSTDTQYF.

This chain connects TRBV6-6 to TRBJ2-3; 14 nucleotides align to TRBD2. CDR1 and CDR2 from the germline V gene are MNHNY and SVGAGI (reference sequence). This CDR3 spans 15 amino acids. V trimming: 9 bases; J trimming: 4 bases; junction bases outside the gene matches: 6. The CDR3 sequence is CASTPGLAGADTQYF. The CDR3 nucleotides are TGTGCCAGTACGCCGGGACTAGCGGGGGCAGATACGCAGTATTTT.

The rearrangement uses TRBV7-2 and TRBJ1-4, with unresolved D. The V gene lost 1 base and the J gene lost 0 bases, with 6 bases spanning the gap. Per the germline V gene, CDR1 is SGHTA and CDR2 is FQGNSA. This CDR3 comprises 15 residues. The CDR3 is CASSLVVATNEKLFF. The DNA of the CDR3 is TGTGCCAGCAGCTTAGTCGTTGCAACTAATGAAAAACTGTTTTTT.

CDR3 sequence: CASSGQTYEQYF. Written as DNA, the CDR3 is TGTGCCAGCAGTGGACAGACGTACGAGCAGTACTTC. The V and J genes are TRBV25-1 and TRBJ2-7, with a tentative D call TRBD1 (5 bases). This CDR3 is 12 amino acids long. Trimming cost V 4 bases and J 4 bases, with 8 bases left between them. From germline, CDR1 is MGHDK and CDR2 SYGVNS.

The CDR3 loop reads CASSLTAGPAYEQYF. The CDR3 nucleotides are TGTGCCAGCAGCTTAACCGCTGGACCAGCCTACGAGCAGTACTTC. The chain links TRBV7-9 to TRBJ2-7; no definite D call. V lost 2 bases, J lost 2 bases, and 13 bases lay in between. Germline V gene data show CDR1 as SEHNR and CDR2 as FQNEAQ (reference sequence). The CDR3 contains 15 residues.

The chain has TRBV29-1 and TRBJ1-5; 9 bases agree with TRBD1. The ends lost 6 bases at V and 5 bases at J; junction bases unmatched: 8. Per the germline V gene, CDR1 is SQVTM and CDR2 is ANQGSEA. The CDR3 is made up of 14 amino acids. CDR3 in amino acids: CSVRDRGWDQPQHF. In DNA, the CDR3 is TGCAGCGTCCGAGACAGGGGGTGGGATCAGCCCCAGCATTTT.

J is TRBJ1-1 and V is TRBV5-6, with 10 bases matching TRBD1. From germline, CDR1 is SGHDT and CDR2 YYEEEE. The ends lost 1 base at V and 6 bases at J; junction bases unmatched: 6. This CDR3 is 15 amino acids long. DNA of the CDR3: TGTGCCAGCAGCTTGTCGATGGACAGGGGGTCTGAAGCTTTCTTT. It is translated as CASSLSMDRGSEAFF.

The chain has TRBV11-2 and TRBJ1-1, with TRBD1 matching over 7 bases. Trimming took 3 bases from V and 0 from J; bases not matched to a gene: 1. The CDR3 covers 14 residues. Germline V gene data show CDR1 as SGHAT and CDR2 as FQNNGV. The CDR3 DNA is TGTGCCAGCAGCTTGGGACAGATGAACACTGAAGCTTTCTTT. Amino acids: CASSLGQMNTEAFF.

V and J are TRBV5-3 and TRBJ1-6, with TRBD1 as a possible D gene (6 bases). TRBV5-3 is labeled an ORF, and its function is uncertain. This CDR3 has 17 amino acids. V was clipped by 5 bases and J by 4 bases, with 19 bases between them. The CDR3 nucleotides read TGTGCCAGAAGGTCTCTCGGGGGCAGTGTTTATAATTCACCCCTCCACTTT. Its translation: CARRSLGGSVYNSPLHF.